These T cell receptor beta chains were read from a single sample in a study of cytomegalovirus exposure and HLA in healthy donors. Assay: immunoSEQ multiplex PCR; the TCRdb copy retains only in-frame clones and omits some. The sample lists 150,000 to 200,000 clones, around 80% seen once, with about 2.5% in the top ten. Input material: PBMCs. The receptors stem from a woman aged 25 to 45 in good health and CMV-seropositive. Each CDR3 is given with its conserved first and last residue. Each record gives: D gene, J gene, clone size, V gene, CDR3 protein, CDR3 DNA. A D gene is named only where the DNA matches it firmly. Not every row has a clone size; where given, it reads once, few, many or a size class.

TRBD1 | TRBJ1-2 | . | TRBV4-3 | CASSQDVGTGTGYTF | TGCGCCAGCAGCCAAGATGTGGGGACAGGGACAGGCTACACCTTC
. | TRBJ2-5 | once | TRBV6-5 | CASSYSASVPGETQYF | TGTGCCAGCAGTTACTCGGCTAGCGTGCCTGGGGAGACCCAGTACTTC
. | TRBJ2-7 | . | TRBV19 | CASSIQRGQEQYF | TGTGCCAGTAGTATTCAACGGGGTCAAGAGCAGTACTTC
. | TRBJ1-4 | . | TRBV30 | CAWSGNNEKLFF | TGTGCCTGGTCGGGGAATAATGAAAAACTGTTTTTT
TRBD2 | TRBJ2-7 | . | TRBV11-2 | CASSFGAGGNYEQYF | TGTGCCAGCAGTTTCGGAGCGGGGGGAAATTACGAGCAGTACTTC
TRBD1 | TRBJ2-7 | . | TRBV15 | CATSINSGTGTYEQYF | TGTGCCACCAGCATCAATTCCGGGACAGGGACCTACGAGCAGTACTTC
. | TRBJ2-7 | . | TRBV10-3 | CAISERTSIYEQYF | TGTGCCATCAGTGAGAGAACTAGCATCTACGAGCAGTACTTC
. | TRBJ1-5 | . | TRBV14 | CASSLGGSHDQPQHF | TGTGCCAGCAGCCTCGGCGGGTCTCACGATCAGCCCCAGCATTTT
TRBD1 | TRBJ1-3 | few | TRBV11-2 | CASRTGGGGNTIYF | TGTGCCAGCAGGACAGGGGGCGGTGGAAACACCATATATTTT
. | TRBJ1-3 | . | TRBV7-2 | CASSLVGGPSGNTIYF | TGTGCCAGCAGCTTAGTCGGGGGACCGAGTGGAAACACCATATATTTT
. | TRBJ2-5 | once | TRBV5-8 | CASSLTGRETQYF | TGTGCCAGCAGCCTAACAGGGCGGGAGACCCAGTACTTC
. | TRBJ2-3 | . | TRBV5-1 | CASSFGLPPDTQYF | TGCGCCAGCAGCTTTGGACTACCCCCAGATACGCAGTATTTT
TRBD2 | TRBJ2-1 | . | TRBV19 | CASSIGGGNINEQFF | TGTGCCAGTAGTATAGGCGGGGGGAATATTAATGAGCAGTTCTTC
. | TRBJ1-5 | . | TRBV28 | CASNPGQFDQPQHF | TGTGCCAGCAATCCAGGACAGTTTGATCAGCCCCAGCATTTT
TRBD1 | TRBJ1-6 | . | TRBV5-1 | CASSPGQGESPLHF | TGCGCCAGCAGCCCGGGACAGGGGGAATCACCCCTCCACTTT
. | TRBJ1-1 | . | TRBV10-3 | CAIRRGREDTEAFF | TGTGCCATCAGGAGGGGAAGGGAGGACACTGAAGCTTTCTTT
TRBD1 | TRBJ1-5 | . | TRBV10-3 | CAIAKGADQPQHF | TGTGCCATCGCGAAGGGGGCAGACCAGCCCCAGCATTTT
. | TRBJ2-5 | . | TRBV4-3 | CASSQDTQRGLPPETQYF | TGCGCCAGCAGCCAAGATACCCAGCGCGGTCTTCCTCCGGAGACCCAGTACTTC